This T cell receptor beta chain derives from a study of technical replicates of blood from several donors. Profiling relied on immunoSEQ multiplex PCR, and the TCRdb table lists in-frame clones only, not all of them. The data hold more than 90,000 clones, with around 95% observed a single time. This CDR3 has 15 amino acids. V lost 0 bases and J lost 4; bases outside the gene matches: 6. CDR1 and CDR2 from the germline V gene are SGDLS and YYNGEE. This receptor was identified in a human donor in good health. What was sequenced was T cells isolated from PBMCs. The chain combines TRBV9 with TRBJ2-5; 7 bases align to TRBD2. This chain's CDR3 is CASSVGGRGVETQYF. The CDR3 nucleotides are TGTGCCAGCAGCGTAGGGGGACGGGGGGTAGAGACCCAGTACTTC.